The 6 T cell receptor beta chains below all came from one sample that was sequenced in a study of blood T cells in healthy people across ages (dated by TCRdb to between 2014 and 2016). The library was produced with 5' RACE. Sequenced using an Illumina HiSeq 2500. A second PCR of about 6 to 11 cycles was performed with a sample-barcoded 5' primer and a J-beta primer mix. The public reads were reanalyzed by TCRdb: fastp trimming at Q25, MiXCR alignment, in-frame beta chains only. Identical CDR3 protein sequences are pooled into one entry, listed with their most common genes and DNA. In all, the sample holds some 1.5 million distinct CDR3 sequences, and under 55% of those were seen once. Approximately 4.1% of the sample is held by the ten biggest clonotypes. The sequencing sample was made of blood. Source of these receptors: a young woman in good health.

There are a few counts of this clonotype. This CDR3 is CASSDPGNGGYTF. CDR3 DNA: TGTGCCAGCAGTGACCCAGGGAATGGTGGCTACACCTTC. The chain combines TRBV25-1 with TRBJ1-2, with D tentatively TRBD1 (5 bases). This CDR3 comprises 13 residues. The V gene lost 3 bases and the J gene lost 7 bases, with 12 bases spanning the gap. CDR1 and CDR2 from the germline V gene are MGHDK and SYGVNS.

The CDR3 is CASSVGHLYNEQYF. The CDR3 nucleotides read TGCGCCAGCAGCGTGGGACACCTCTACAATGAGCAGTACTTC. V gene TRBV5-1 combines with J gene TRBJ2-5; TRBD1 might be the D (6 bases). The CDR3 sequence is 14 residues long. Germline V gene sequence: CDR1 SGHRS, CDR2 YFSETQ. Trimming left V 4 bases short and J 11 bases short, with 21 bases between.

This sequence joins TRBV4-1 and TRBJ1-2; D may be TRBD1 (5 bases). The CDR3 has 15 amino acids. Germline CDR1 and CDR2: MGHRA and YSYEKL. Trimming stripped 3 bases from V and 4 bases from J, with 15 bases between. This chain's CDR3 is CASSQLDNAAYGYTF. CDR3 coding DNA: TGCGCCAGCAGCCAGCTGGACAACGCCGCCTATGGCTACACCTTC.

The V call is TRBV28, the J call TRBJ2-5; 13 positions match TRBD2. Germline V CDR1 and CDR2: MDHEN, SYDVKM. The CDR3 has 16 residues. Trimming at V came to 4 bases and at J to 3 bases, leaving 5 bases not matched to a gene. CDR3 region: CASSSGTSGEEETQYF. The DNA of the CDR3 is TGTGCCAGCAGTTCCGGGACTAGCGGGGAGGAAGAGACCCAGTACTTC.

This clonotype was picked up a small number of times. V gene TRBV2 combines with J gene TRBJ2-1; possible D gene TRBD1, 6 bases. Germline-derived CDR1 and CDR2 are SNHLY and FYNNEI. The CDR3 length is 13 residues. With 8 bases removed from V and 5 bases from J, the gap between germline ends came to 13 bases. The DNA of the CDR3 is TGTGCCAGCTGGGTGGGGGCCGACAATGAGCAGTTCTTC. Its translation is CASWVGADNEQFF. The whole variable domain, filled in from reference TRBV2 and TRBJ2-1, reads EPEVTQTPSHQVTQMGQEVILRCVPISNHLYFYWYRQILGQKVEFLVSFYNNEISEKSEIFDDQFSVERPDGSNFTLKIRSTKLEDSAMYFCASWVGADNEQFFGPGTRLTVL.

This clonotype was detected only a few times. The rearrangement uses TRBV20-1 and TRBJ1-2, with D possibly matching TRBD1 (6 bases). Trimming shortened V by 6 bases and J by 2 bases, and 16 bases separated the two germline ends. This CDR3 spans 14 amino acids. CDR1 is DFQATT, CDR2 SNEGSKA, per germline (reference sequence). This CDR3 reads CSALPGGQNYGYTF. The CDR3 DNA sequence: TGCAGTGCCCTTCCCGGGGGGCAGAACTATGGCTACACCTTC.